This T cell receptor (beta chain) derives from a study of T-cell reconstitution after alpha-beta-depleted transplantation in children. General study points: Some patients owed their high day-60 TCRbeta diversity to surviving recipient T cells and thymic progenitors. It was reported that alpha-beta T cells came from several hundred expanded graft clones (about two months after transplant). The main origin of T-cell counts and diversity one year after transplant was newly produced T cells.

V trimming: 1 base; J trimming: 3 bases; junction bases outside the gene matches: 13. The CDR3 has 18 residues. Germline loops: CDR1 LGHNA, CDR2 YSLEER. This clonotype occurred many times. Its antigen is as yet unknown. It was with unique molecular identifiers that the TCRbeta library was prepared. In TCRdb, the PCR reads were re-called with MiXCR into one record per CDR3 protein. This table has about 470,000 distinct CDR3 sequences, about 40% appearing once. The rearrangement links TRBV4-3 to TRBJ2-5, with 8 nucleotides matching TRBD2. Sample: PBMCs, taken before TCRalphabeta/CD19-depleted stem cell transplant. The receptor comes from a girl between 2 and 10 years old with aplastic anemia, due to receive a stem cell transplant. The CDR3 is CASSQVPTSEAGKETQYF. The DNA of the CDR3 is TGCGCCAGCAGCCAAGTCCCGACTAGCGAGGCAGGGAAAGAGACCCAGTACTTC.